Listed here is a single TCR beta chain. What it recognizes is unknown. Construction of the TCRbeta library involved unique molecular identifiers. TCRdb used MiXCR to reprocess the PCR reads, holding one entry per CDR3 protein. The top ten hold 2% to 2.5% of the sample, which has hundreds of thousands of distinct CDR3 sequences, 10% to 15% seen once. The sample belongs to a study of T-cell reconstitution after alpha-beta-depleted transplantation in children. Study conclusions and caveats: About two months after transplant, alpha-beta T cells reportedly came from several hundred expanded graft clones. In some patients, recipient T cells and intrathymic progenitors surviving conditioning explained high day-60 diversity. By one year post-transplant, T-cell counts and diversity largely arose from T cells that were newly produced.

With 7 bases clipped from V and 3 bases from J, the junction kept 5 bases outside the gene matches. The CDR3 spans 14 residues. The TCR was taken from a male patient aged 10 to 17 who had a stem cell transplant for acute myeloid leukemia, so the T cells may come from the graft donor. The gene calls are TRBV12-3 or TRBV12-4 and TRBJ1-5, with TRBD1 matching 8 bases. The sample here was PBMCs, mostly from graft donor cells, taken 360 days after TCRalphabeta/CD19-depleted stem cell transplant. CDR3 bases: TGTGCCAGCACTTGGACAGGGCACAATCAGCCCCAGCATTTT. Encoded protein: CASTWTGHNQPQHF.